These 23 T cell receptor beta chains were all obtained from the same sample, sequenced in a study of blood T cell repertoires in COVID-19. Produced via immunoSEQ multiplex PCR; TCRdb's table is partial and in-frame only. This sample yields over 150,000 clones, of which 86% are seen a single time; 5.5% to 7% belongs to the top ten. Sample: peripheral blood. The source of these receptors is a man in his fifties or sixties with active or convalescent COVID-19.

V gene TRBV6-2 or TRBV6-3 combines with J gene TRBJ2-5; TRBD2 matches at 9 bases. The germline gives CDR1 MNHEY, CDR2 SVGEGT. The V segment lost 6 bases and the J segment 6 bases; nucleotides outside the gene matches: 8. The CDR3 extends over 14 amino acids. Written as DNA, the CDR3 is TGTGCCAGCAGCCGCGGGGGGGCCGAAAAGACCCAGTACTTC. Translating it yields CASSRGGAEKTQYF.

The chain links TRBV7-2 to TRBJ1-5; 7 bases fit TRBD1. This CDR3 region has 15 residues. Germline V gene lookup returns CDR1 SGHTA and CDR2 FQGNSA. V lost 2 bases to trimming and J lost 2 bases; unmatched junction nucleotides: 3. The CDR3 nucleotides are TGTGCCAGCAGCTTACGACAGGGCGGCAATCAGCCCCAGCATTTT. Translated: CASSLRQGGNQPQHF.

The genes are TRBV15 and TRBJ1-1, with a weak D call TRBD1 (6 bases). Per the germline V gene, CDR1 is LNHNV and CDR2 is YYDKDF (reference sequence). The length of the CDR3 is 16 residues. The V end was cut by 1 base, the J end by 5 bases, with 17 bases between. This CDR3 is CATSRAPTGSGTEAFF. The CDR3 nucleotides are TGTGCCACCAGCAGAGCTCCAACAGGGTCCGGGACTGAAGCTTTCTTT. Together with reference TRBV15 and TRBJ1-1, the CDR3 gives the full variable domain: DAMVIQNPRYQVTQFGKPVTLSCSQTLNHNVMYWYQQKSSQAPKLLFHYYDKDFNNEADTPDNFQSRRPNTSFCFLDIRSPGLGDTAMYLCATSRAPTGSGTEAFFGQGTRLTVV.

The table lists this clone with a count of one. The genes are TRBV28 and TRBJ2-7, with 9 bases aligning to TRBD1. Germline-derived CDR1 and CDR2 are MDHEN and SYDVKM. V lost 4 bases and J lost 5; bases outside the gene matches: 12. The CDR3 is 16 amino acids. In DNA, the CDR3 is TGTGCCAGCAGTTCCCAGACCGGGACAGGGTGGAACGAGCAGTACTTC. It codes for CASSSQTGTGWNEQYF.

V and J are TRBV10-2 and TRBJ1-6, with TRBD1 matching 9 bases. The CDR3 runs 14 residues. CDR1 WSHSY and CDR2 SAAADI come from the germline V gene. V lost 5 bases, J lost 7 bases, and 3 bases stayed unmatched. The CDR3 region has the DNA TGCGCCAGCAGTTCCGGGACAGGGAATTCACCCCTCCACTTT. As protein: CASSSGTGNSPLHF.

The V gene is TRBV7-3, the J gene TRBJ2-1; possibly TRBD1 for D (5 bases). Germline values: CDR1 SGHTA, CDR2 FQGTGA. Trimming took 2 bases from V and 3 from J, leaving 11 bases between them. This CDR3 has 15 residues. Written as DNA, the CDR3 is TGTGCCAGCAGCTTAGGCAGGGTTGACTACAATGAGCAGTTCTTC. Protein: CASSLGRVDYNEQFF.

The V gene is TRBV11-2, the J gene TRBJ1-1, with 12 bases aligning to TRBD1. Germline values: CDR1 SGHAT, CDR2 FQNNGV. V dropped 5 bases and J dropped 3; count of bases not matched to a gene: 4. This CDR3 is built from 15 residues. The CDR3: CASSGRDRGHTEAFF. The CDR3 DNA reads TGTGCCAGCAGCGGAAGGGACAGGGGGCACACTGAAGCTTTCTTT.

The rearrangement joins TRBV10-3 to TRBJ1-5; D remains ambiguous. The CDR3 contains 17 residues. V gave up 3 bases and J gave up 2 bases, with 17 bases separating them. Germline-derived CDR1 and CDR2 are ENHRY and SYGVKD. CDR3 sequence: CAISDPQAGFGNQPQHF. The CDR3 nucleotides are TGTGCCATCAGTGACCCCCAAGCCGGTTTCGGCAATCAGCCCCAGCATTTT.

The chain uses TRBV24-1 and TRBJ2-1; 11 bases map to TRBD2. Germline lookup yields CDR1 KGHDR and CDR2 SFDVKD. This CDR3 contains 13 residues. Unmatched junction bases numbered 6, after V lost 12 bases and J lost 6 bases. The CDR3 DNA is TGTGCCCCGGTAGCGGGAGGGGGCAATGAGCAGTTCTTC. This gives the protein CAPVAGGGNEQFF.

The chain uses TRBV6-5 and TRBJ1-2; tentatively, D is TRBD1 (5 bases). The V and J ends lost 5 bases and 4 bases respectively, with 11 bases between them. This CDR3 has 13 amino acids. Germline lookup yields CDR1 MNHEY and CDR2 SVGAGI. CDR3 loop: CASSMTESYGYTF. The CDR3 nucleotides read TGTGCCAGCAGTATGACAGAGAGCTATGGCTACACCTTC.

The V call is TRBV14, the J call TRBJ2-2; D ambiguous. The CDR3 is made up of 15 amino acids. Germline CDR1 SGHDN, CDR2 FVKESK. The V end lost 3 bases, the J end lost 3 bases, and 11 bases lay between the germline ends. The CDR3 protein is CASSHFFSYTGELFF. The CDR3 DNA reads TGTGCCAGCAGCCATTTTTTTAGTTACACCGGGGAGCTGTTTTTT.

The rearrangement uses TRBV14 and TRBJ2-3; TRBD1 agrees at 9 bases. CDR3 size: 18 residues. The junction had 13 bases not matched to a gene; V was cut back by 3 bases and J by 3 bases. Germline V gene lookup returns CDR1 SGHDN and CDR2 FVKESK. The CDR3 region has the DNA TGTGCCAGCAGCCATGTAGCGCTACAGGGGGCGTGGACAGATACGCAGTATTTT. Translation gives CASSHVALQGAWTDTQYF. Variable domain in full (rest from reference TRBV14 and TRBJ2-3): EAGVTQFPSHSVIEKGQTVTLRCDPISGHDNLYWYRRVMGKEIKFLLHFVKESKQDESGMPNNRFLAERTGGTYSTLKVQPAELEDSGVYFCASSHVALQGAWTDTQYFGPGTRLTVL.

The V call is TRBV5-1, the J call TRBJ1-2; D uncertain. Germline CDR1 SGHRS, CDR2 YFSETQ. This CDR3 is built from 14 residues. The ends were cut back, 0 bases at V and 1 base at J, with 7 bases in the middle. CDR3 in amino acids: CASSLVAGNYGYTF. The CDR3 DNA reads TGCGCCAGCAGCTTGGTGGCGGGTAACTATGGCTACACCTTC.

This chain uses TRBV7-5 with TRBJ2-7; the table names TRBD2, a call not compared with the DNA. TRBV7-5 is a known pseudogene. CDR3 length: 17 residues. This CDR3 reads CARRGGRTFKRPWEQYF. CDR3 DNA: TGTGCCAGAAGGGGAGGGCGTACATTCAAACGTCCCTGGGAGCAGTACTTC.

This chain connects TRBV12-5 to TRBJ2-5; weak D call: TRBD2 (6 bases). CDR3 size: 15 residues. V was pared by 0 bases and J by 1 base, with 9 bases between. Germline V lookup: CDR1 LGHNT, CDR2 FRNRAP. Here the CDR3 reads CASGLVAGGQETQYF. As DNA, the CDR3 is TGTGCTAGTGGTTTGGTAGCCGGGGGCCAAGAGACCCAGTACTTC.

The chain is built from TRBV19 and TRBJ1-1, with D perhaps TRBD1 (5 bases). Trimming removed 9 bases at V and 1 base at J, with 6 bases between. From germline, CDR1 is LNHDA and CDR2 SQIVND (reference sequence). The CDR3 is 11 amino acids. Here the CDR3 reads CARDRNTEAFF. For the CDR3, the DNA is TGTGCCAGAGACAGGAACACTGAAGCTTTCTTT.

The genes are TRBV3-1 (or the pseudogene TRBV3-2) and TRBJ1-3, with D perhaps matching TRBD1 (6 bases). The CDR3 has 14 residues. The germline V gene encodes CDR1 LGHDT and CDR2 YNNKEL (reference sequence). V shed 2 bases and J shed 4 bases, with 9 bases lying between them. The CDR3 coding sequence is TGTGCCAGCAGCCAAACGGGACAAGGAAACACCATATATTTT. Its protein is CASSQTGQGNTIYF.

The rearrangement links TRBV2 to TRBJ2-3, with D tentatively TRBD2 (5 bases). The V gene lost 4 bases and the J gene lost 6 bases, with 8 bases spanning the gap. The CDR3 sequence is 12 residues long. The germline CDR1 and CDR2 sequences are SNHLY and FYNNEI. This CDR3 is CASSGIADTQYF. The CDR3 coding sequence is TGTGCCAGCAGTGGAATAGCGGATACGCAGTATTTT.

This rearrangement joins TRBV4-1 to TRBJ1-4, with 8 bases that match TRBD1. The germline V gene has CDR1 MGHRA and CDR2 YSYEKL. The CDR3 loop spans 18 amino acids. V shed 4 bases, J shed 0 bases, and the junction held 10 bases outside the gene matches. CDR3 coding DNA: TGCGCCAGCAGCCCCCCGGGACAGGCACTCGCAACTAATGAAAAACTGTTTTTT. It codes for CASSPPGQALATNEKLFF.

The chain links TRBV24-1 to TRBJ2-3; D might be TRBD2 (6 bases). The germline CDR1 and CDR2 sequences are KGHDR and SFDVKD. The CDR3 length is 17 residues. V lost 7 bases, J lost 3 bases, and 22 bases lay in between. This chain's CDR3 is CATSRGTSGSSTDTQYF. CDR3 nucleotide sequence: TGTGCCACCAGCCGGGGGACGAGCGGTTCGTCAACAGATACGCAGTATTTT.

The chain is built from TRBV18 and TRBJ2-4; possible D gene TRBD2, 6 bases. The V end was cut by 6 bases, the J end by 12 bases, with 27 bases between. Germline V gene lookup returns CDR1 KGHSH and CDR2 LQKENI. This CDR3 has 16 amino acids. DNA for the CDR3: TGTGCCAGCTCGCAAGGGGACTCCTGGGAAACATGGTATCAGTACTTC. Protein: CASSQGDSWETWYQYF.

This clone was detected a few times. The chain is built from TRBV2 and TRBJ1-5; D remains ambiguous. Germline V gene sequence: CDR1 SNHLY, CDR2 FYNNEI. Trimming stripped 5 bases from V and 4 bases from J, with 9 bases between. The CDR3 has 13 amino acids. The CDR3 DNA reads TGTGCCAGCAGTCGAGACGGGAATCAGCCCCAGCATTTT. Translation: CASSRDGNQPQHF.

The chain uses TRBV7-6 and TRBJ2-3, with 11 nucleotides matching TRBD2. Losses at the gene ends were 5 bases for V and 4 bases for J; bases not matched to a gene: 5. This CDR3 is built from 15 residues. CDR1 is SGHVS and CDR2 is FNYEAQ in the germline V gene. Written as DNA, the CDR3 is TGTGCCAGCAGCCTGTTAGCGGGAGGGCCAGATACGCAGTATTTT. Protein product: CASSLLAGGPDTQYF. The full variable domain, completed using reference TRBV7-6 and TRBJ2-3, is GAGVSQSPRYKVTKRGQDVALRCDPISGHVSLYWYRQALGQGPEFLTYFNYEAQQDKSGLPNDRFSAERPEGSISTLTIQRTEQRDSAMYRCASSLLAGGPDTQYFGPGTRLTVL.